This T cell receptor beta chain was sequenced during a study of blood T cell repertoires in COVID-19. The assay was immunoSEQ multiplex PCR, and TCRdb's table has in-frame clones only and misses some. Found here are hundreds of thousands of clones, about 88% of them singletons; the top ten hold around 8%. This CDR3 is 14 amino acids long. Germline CDR1 reads SNHLY; CDR2 reads FYNNEI. V dropped 6 bases and J dropped 1 base, with 12 bases sitting between them. This TCR derives from a woman aged 55-70 years who had recovered from COVID-19. The J gene is TRBJ1-1, the V gene TRBV2; D is unresolved. The sample consisted of PBMCs or T cells enriched from blood (not recorded which). CDR3 sequence (DNA): TGTGCCAGCAGCCCCAGGTTGGGGAACACTGAAGCTTTCTTT. Translating gives CASSPRLGNTEAFF.